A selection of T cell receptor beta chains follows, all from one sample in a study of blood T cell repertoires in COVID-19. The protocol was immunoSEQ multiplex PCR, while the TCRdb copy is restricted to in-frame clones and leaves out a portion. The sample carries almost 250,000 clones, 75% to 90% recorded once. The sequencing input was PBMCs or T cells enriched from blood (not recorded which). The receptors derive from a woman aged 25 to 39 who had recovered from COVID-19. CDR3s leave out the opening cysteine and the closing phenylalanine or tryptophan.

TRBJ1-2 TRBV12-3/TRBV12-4 ASSFEQGFGYT
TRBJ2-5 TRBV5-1 ASSPQAEQETQY
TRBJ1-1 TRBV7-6 ASSLKGDSMNTEAF
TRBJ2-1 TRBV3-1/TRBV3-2 ASSQQLGSYNEQF
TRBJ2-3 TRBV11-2 ASSLKGGRDTQY
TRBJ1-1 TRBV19 ASSIGRGRRNTEAF
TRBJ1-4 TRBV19 ASSIRDRGRVGPPGVF
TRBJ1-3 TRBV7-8 ASSRGTARDTIY
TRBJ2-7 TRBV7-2 ASSLEAGGSYEQY
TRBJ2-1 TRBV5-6 ASSPDRGEQF
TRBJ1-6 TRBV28 ASAPGGGYSPLH
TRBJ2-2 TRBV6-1 ASSEWGGTGELF
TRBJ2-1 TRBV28 ASSLGVGPSYNEQF
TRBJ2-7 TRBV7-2 ASSLQTSGRAPYEQY
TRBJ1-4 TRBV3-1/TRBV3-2 ASSRMGQGEKLF
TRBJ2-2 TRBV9 ASSNHRGLQPNTGELF
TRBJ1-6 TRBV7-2 ASSLGGTTSPLH
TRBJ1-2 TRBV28 ATLWTGENNYGYT